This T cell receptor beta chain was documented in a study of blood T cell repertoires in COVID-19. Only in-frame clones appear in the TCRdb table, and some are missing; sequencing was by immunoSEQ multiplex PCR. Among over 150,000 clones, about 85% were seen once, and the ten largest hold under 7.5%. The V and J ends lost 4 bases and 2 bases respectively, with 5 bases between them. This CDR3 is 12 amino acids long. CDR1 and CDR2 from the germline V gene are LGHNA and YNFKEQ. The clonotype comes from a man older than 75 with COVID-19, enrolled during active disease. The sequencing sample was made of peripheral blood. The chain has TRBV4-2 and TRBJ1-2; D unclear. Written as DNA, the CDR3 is TGTGCCAGCAGCCGCGCCAACTATGGCTACACCTTC. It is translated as CASSRANYGYTF.